Each of the 24 T cell receptor beta chains below was sequenced from the same sample in a study of blood T cell repertoires in COVID-19. The repertoire was sequenced with immunoSEQ multiplex PCR; TCRdb's copy has only in-frame clones and lacks some. This sample has approximately 82,000 clones; around 80% occur once, and the top ten carry about a third. The material sequenced was peripheral blood. Receptors were obtained from a woman in her 70s with acute or convalescent COVID-19.

This chain uses TRBV29-1 with TRBJ2-7; 8 nucleotides line up with TRBD1. The CDR3 has 13 residues. Germline V lookup: CDR1 SQVTM, CDR2 ANQGSEA. V lost 6 bases to trimming and J lost 2 bases; unmatched junction nucleotides: 6. The CDR3 bases are TGCAGCGTACGCTTGACAGGGGCCTACGAGCAGTACTTC. It specifies CSVRLTGAYEQYF.

The rearrangement uses TRBV30 and TRBJ2-7, with 7 nucleotides matching TRBD2. CDR1 and CDR2 from the germline V gene are GTSNPN and SVGIG (reference sequence). Trimming removed 5 bases from V and 3 bases from J; junction bases left unmatched: 4. This CDR3 spans 12 amino acids. The CDR3 is CAWSLADYEQYF. The CDR3, as DNA: TGTGCCTGGTCGCTAGCGGACTACGAGCAGTACTTC.

This clone came up once. Other DNA sequences in this sample translate to the same CDR3. CDR3 bases: TGTGCCAGCAGCCAGCGTGATTCACCCCTCCACTTT. Amino acid sequence: CASSQRDSPLHF. The chain recombines TRBV3-1 (or the pseudogene TRBV3-2) with TRBJ1-6; the D is unclear. Germline V CDR1 and CDR2: LGHDT, YNNKEL (reference sequence). The CDR3 runs 12 residues. Trimming removed 3 bases from V and 8 bases from J, with 5 bases in between.

The rearrangement joins TRBV5-1 to TRBJ2-2; TRBD2 aligns across 9 bases. The V gene's germline CDR1 is SGHRS and CDR2 YFSETQ. V trimming: 0 bases; J trimming: 5 bases; junction bases outside the gene matches: 8. The length of the CDR3 is 17 residues. The CDR3 loop reads CASSLVGATSGTGELFF. The CDR3, as DNA: TGCGCCAGCAGCTTGGTTGGGGCGACTAGCGGAACCGGGGAGCTGTTTTTT.

The rearrangement uses TRBV19 and TRBJ2-1; TRBD2 aligns across 15 bases. This CDR3 has 17 residues. Germline trimming cut 3 bases from V and 7 bases from J; bases unmatched to any gene: 7. Germline lookup yields CDR1 LNHDA and CDR2 SQIVND (reference sequence). The CDR3 region has the DNA TGTGCCAGTAGTATCGGAGGGGGACTAGCGGGAGGAAATGAGCAGTTCTTC. This codes for CASSIGGGLAGGNEQFF.

This chain links TRBV3-1 (or the pseudogene TRBV3-2) with TRBJ1-1; 12 bases align to TRBD1. Trimming took 4 bases from V and 7 from J; bases not matched to a gene: 10. The CDR3 extends over 16 amino acids. Germline lookup yields CDR1 LGHDT and CDR2 YNNKEL (reference sequence). CDR3 sequence (DNA): TGTGCCAGCAGCCTACTGGGACAGGGGGCGAAATATGAAGCTTTCTTT. The encoded protein is CASSLLGQGAKYEAFF.

This clone has just a few counts. The gene calls are TRBV7-9 and TRBJ2-6; maybe TRBD1 (5 bases). CDR1 is SEHNR, CDR2 FQNEAQ, per germline (reference sequence). V was shortened by 4 bases and J by 1 base, with 8 bases between the two germline ends. CDR3 length: 15 amino acids. The CDR3 protein is CASSYTGSGANVLTF. DNA of the CDR3: TGTGCCAGCAGCTATACAGGATCTGGGGCCAACGTCCTGACTTTC.

This sequence joins TRBV10-1 and TRBJ1-1; tentative D call: TRBD1 (6 bases). CDR1 is WNHNN, CDR2 SYGVQD, per germline (reference sequence). Trimming took 4 bases from V and 3 from J, leaving 15 bases between them. The CDR3 length is 15 residues. Here the CDR3 DNA reads TGCGCCAGCAGTGGACAGGACAGTTCTTACACTGAAGCTTTCTTT. It specifies CASSGQDSSYTEAFF.

This rearrangement joins TRBV5-4 to TRBJ2-1, with a weak D call TRBD1 (5 bases). The germline V gene has CDR1 SGHNT and CDR2 YYREEE (reference sequence). CDR3 length: 15 residues. Trimming removed 1 base at V and 4 bases at J, with 12 bases between. The CDR3 region has the DNA TGTGCCAGCAGCTTGTTTCAGGGATCGTACAATGAGCAGTTCTTC. Translating gives CASSLFQGSYNEQFF. Full variable domain (outside the CDR3, taken from reference TRBV5-4 and TRBJ2-1): ETGVTQSPTHLIKTRGQQVTLRCSSQSGHNTVSWYQQALGQGPQFIFQYYREEENGRGNFPPRFSGLQFPNYSSELNVNALELDDSALYLCASSLFQGSYNEQFFGPGTRLTVL.

There are a few counts of this clone. The CDR3 region is CASSPFWTSGSTDTQYF. The DNA for the CDR3 is TGTGCCAGCAGCCCCTTCTGGACTAGCGGGAGCACAGATACGCAGTATTTT. The J gene is TRBJ2-3, the V gene TRBV11-2, with 11 bases lining up with TRBD2. Trimming took 5 bases from V and 0 from J; bases not matched to a gene: 7. There are 17 residues in the CDR3. The V gene's germline CDR1 is SGHAT and CDR2 FQNNGV.

The J gene is TRBJ2-3, the V gene TRBV28; D is unresolved. This CDR3 spans 16 amino acids. CDR1 is MDHEN and CDR2 is SYDVKM in the germline V gene. V lost 9 bases, J lost 0 bases, and 19 bases lay in between. CDR3 bases: TGTGCCAGGCTACCTGACCCAGGCTCTAGCACAGATACGCAGTATTTT. Translation: CARLPDPGSSTDTQYF.

J is TRBJ2-2 and V is TRBV3-1 (or the pseudogene TRBV3-2); D may be TRBD2 (5 bases). The CDR3 is made up of 18 amino acids. Trimming cost V 0 bases and J 0 bases, with 14 bases left between them. Germline-derived CDR1 and CDR2 are LGHDT and YNNKEL (reference sequence). Here the CDR3 reads CASSQERERRANTGELFF. The CDR3 nucleotides are TGTGCCAGCAGCCAAGAAAGGGAGCGTAGGGCGAACACCGGGGAGCTGTTTTTT.

The CDR3 reads CASKVAGGSSYEQYF. The CDR3 bases are TGTGCCAGCAAAGTTGCGGGAGGTAGCTCCTACGAGCAGTACTTC. V gene TRBV2 combines with J gene TRBJ2-7; 8 bases match TRBD2. CDR1 SNHLY and CDR2 FYNNEI come from the germline V gene. The CDR3 has 15 residues. Trimming at V came to 7 bases and at J to 0 bases, leaving 8 bases not matched to a gene.

The rearrangement joins TRBV10-3 to TRBJ2-1, with 7 bases matching TRBD2. With 2 bases clipped from V and 2 bases from J, the junction kept 6 bases outside the gene matches. The length of the CDR3 is 16 residues. In germline, CDR1 is ENHRY, CDR2 SYGVKD. The CDR3 DNA reads TGTGCCATCAGTGAGATTAGCGGGCGAGCCTACAATGAGCAGTTCTTC. Translating gives CAISEISGRAYNEQFF.

This clone has more than one count but fewer than ten. The rearrangement joins TRBV9 to TRBJ1-2, with TRBD1 matching 7 bases. The CDR3 covers 12 residues. With V trimmed by 3 bases and J by 8 bases, 4 bases remained unmatched. Germline loops: CDR1 SGDLS, CDR2 YYNGEE. The CDR3 sequence is CASSATGSGYTF. The CDR3 DNA reads TGTGCCAGCAGCGCGACAGGGTCCGGCTACACCTTC. The variable domain in full, completed from reference TRBV9 and TRBJ1-2, reads DSGVTQTPKHLITATGQRVTLRCSPRSGDLSVYWYQQSLDQGLQFLIQYYNGEERAKGNILERFSAQQFPDLHSELNLSSLELGDSALYFCASSATGSGYTFGSGTRLTVV.

The V gene is TRBV30, the J gene TRBJ2-4; D is undetermined. The germline gives CDR1 GTSNPN, CDR2 SVGIG (reference sequence). The CDR3 is 15 amino acids. V lost 3 bases, J lost 0 bases, and 12 bases lay in between. CDR3 residues: CAWSDRRLAKNIQYF. CDR3 sequence (DNA): TGTGCCTGGAGCGATAGAAGACTAGCCAAAAACATTCAGTACTTC.

The chain carries TRBV24-1 and TRBJ2-3, with TRBD1 matching 8 bases. Germline V CDR1 and CDR2: KGHDR, SFDVKD. The CDR3 covers 16 residues. Germline trimming cut 5 bases from V and 1 base from J; bases unmatched to any gene: 7. CDR3 sequence reads: CATSAPPGQGTDTQYF. The CDR3 DNA follows: TGTGCCACCAGTGCCCCTCCGGGACAGGGCACAGATACGCAGTATTTT.

This sequence joins TRBV29-1 and TRBJ2-5, with D maybe TRBD1 (5 bases). The germline V and J ends were trimmed by 4 bases and 2 bases, with 5 bases remaining between them. The CDR3 is 11 residues long. The germline CDR1 and CDR2 sequences are SQVTM and ANQGSEA. This CDR3 reads CSVGQQETQYF. The CDR3 bases are TGCAGCGTTGGACAGCAAGAGACCCAGTACTTC.

The chain is built from TRBV29-1 and TRBJ1-4, with 7 bases matching TRBD1. J lost 4 bases, V lost 6 bases, and 8 bases had no gene match. Germline CDR1 and CDR2: SQVTM and ANQGSEA. This CDR3 is 14 amino acids long. CDR3 DNA sequence: TGCAGCGTAGTAGAAACAGGGGTTAATGAAAAACTGTTTTTT. It specifies CSVVETGVNEKLFF. Full variable domain (rest looked up from reference TRBV29-1 and TRBJ1-4): SAVISQKPSRDICQRGTSLTIQCQVDSQVTMMFWYRQQPGQSLTLIATANQGSEATYESGFVIDKFPISRPNLTFSTLTVSNMSPEDSSIYLCSVVETGVNEKLFFGSGTQLSVL.

The chain is built from TRBV21-1 and TRBJ2-1; the tabulated D call, TRBD2, remains unverified against the DNA. TRBV21-1 is flagged as a pseudogene. CDR3 length equals 15 residues. The CDR3 here is CASSKGSRTHNEQFF. Written as DNA, the CDR3 is TGTGCCAGCAGCAAAGGTTCGCGTACCCACAATGAGCAGTTCTTC.

This chain joins TRBV4-1 and TRBJ2-7, with 7 bases matching TRBD2. Germline-derived CDR1 and CDR2 are MGHRA and YSYEKL. Trimming removed 1 base from V and 3 bases from J; junction bases left unmatched: 6. CDR3 size: 15 residues. CDR3 amino acids: CASSQGQAGFYEQYF. The CDR3 DNA reads TGCGCCAGCAGCCAAGGTCAAGCGGGATTCTACGAGCAGTACTTC.

This chain connects TRBV4-1 to TRBJ1-6, with TRBD1 matching 8 bases. Unmatched junction bases numbered 11, after V lost 3 bases and J lost 4 bases. The CDR3 contains 18 residues. CDR1 is MGHRA, CDR2 YSYEKL, per germline. The CDR3 nucleotides are TGCGCCAGCAGCCACGCCGGACAGGGAAAAGGATATAATTCACCCCTCCACTTT. Translated: CASSHAGQGKGYNSPLHF.

About this clone itself: This sample includes further DNA sequences coding for the same CDR3. CDR3 sequence: CASSTTGDTEAFF. Here the CDR3 DNA reads TGTGCCAGTAGTACTACAGGGGATACTGAAGCTTTCTTT. J is TRBJ1-1 and V is TRBV19; TRBD1 matches at 7 bases. Trimming removed 4 bases from V and 5 bases from J; junction bases left unmatched: 4. The CDR3 extends over 13 amino acids. Germline V lookup: CDR1 LNHDA, CDR2 SQIVND (reference sequence).

The chain employs TRBV5-1 and TRBJ2-7, with TRBD2 identical over 10 bases. CDR1 is SGHRS and CDR2 is YFSETQ in the germline V gene. J lost 6 bases, V lost 0 bases, and 6 bases had no gene match. This CDR3 has 15 residues. CDR3 DNA: TGCGCCAGCAGCTTGGGTTGGGAGCGGGAGGGCGAGCAGTACTTC. Amino acid sequence: CASSLGWEREGEQYF.